The T cell receptor beta chain under discussion was sequenced for a study of shared clonotypes between healthy human individuals. Whole-study findings and limits: Generation probabilities of non-shared clonotypes were lower (relative to those shared by all four donors).

Each subset's genomic DNA was shared equally among a number of immunoSEQ plates. Each PCR replicate from the sorted subsets contained about 210 ng DNA, which is 25,000 to 30,000 T cell genomes. Data came from immunoSEQ multiplex PCR; TCRdb stores just in-frame clones and leaves some out. The profile shows 1,500,000 or so clones, roughly 98.5% of them singletons. Worth noting for this clone: Its antigen remains unidentified.

The length of the CDR3 is 15 residues. Germline-derived CDR1 and CDR2 are SGHRS and YFSETQ. V lost 0 bases and J lost 8, with 14 bases in between. This receptor was taken from a man aged 30-40 years in good health. The chain carries TRBV5-1 and TRBJ1-4, with D hard to call. What was sequenced was naive CD4+ T cells sorted from blood. The subset is: CD45RA+ positively selected. CDR3 protein: CASSLAMGFGEKLFF. CDR3 in DNA: TGCGCCAGCAGCTTGGCAATGGGGTTCGGGGAAAAACTGTTTTTT.